This TCR beta chain was identified in a study of CD8 T cells in Susac syndrome. Sequencing of TCR beta drew on CD8+ and CD4+ T cells from blood. FACS was used to enrich TEMRA cells, whereas the CD8+ and CD4+ T cells were obtained by negative isolation. This CDR3 is built from 14 residues. CDR1 and CDR2 from the germline V gene are SQVTM and ANQGSEA. V was pared by 5 bases and J by 7 bases, with 8 bases of the junction left unmatched. About this clonotype: Its matching antigen is unknown.

Random hexamers were used to reverse transcribe 0.5 to 1 ug of RNA. Amplification of TCR beta CDR3 spanned 54 Vbeta and 13 Jbeta via immunoSEQ multiplex PCR. TCRdb reanalysed the immunoSEQ multiplex PCR reads using MiXCR and keeps one entry per CDR3 protein. The table includes around 190,000 distinct CDR3 sequences, approximately 95% detected once. Regarding the study as a whole: As the study acknowledged, the number of individuals in its TCR sequencing and HLA analysis was relatively small.

This rearrangement joins TRBV29-1 to TRBJ2-1, with TRBD2 matching over 10 bases. Sequenced sample: CD8+ T cells from PBMCs. This receptor was obtained from a human donor with multiple sclerosis. DNA of the CDR3: TGCAGCGTTCTTCTAGCGGGAGAGGTGAATGAGCAGTTCTTC. Its protein product is CSVLLAGEVNEQFF.